One sample yielded the 23 T cell receptor beta chains listed below, sequenced in a study of T cells in Graves' hyperthyroidism and ophthalmopathy. Amplified regions were TCR beta CDR3 sequences from RNA transcripts. RT-PCR in the first round (using the HTBI primer set) targeted the TCR CDR3. TCRdb independently ran MiXCR on the multiplex PCR reads; one entry per CDR3 protein. The sample includes nearly 600,000 distinct CDR3 sequences, roughly 13% of them seen just once. Source material: blood. The receptor source for this set is a woman in her twenties or thirties with Graves' hyperthyroidism that later progressed to Graves' ophthalmopathy.

The gene calls are TRBV2 and TRBJ1-1; D is perhaps TRBD1 (5 bases). CDR1 and CDR2 from the germline V gene are SNHLY and FYNNEI. The CDR3 loop spans 14 amino acids. Deletions cut 10 bases from V and 4 bases from J, with 19 bases between. The DNA for the CDR3 is TGTGCCATAAATCGGGGGATCGACGGCACTGAAGCTTTCTTT. Translating gives CAINRGIDGTEAFF. The full variable domain, its missing parts supplied by reference TRBV2 and TRBJ1-1, is EPEVTQTPSHQVTQMGQEVILRCVPISNHLYFYWYRQILGQKVEFLVSFYNNEISEKSEIFDDQFSVERPDGSNFTLKIRSTKLEDSAMYFCAINRGIDGTEAFFGQGTRLTVV.

This clonotype was counted many times. This rearrangement joins TRBV11-2 to TRBJ2-5, with 9 bases lining up with TRBD1. The germline V gene has CDR1 SGHAT and CDR2 FQNNGV. V gave up 4 bases and J gave up 4 bases; unmatched junction bases: 4. There are 14 residues in the CDR3. CDR3 nucleotide sequence: TGTGCCAGCAGCTACAGGGGGCTCGCAGAGACCCAGTACTTC. It translates to CASSYRGLAETQYF.

This clonotype appeared a few times. The chain combines TRBV7-3 with TRBJ2-2, with 10 nucleotides matching TRBD2. The CDR3 runs to 17 residues. Germline V gene data show CDR1 as SGHTA and CDR2 as FQGTGA. Germline trimming cut 6 bases from V and 6 bases from J; bases unmatched to any gene: 13. This chain's CDR3 is CASSSTPSGSLAGELFF. In DNA, the CDR3 is TGTGCCAGCAGTTCAACCCCTAGCGGGAGCTTGGCCGGGGAGCTGTTTTTT.

The chain combines TRBV7-9 with TRBJ2-3; 8 nucleotides agree with TRBD2. CDR1 and CDR2 (germline): SEHNR, FQNEAQ (reference sequence). The CDR3 has 17 residues. The J segment lost 4 bases and the V segment lost 4 bases, leaving 13 bases of the junction unmatched. The chain's CDR3 is CASSSTPSGSWADTQYF. The CDR3 DNA reads as TGTGCCAGCAGCTCTACCCCCAGCGGGAGCTGGGCAGATACGCAGTATTTT.

This clonotype was observed a single time. Possible read error: a much larger clone is one base away. V and J are TRBV12-3 or TRBV12-4 and TRBJ2-7; 9 positions match TRBD1. The J call may be mistaken, given a closer DNA end match to TRBJ2-1. The CDR3 runs 14 residues. The CDR3 region is CASSFDRGEYEQFF. CDR3 nucleotide sequence: TGTGCCAGCAGTTTTGACAGGGGGGAGTACGAGCAGTTCTTC.

This rearrangement joins TRBV20-1 to TRBJ2-1; 8 nucleotides align to TRBD2. Germline V CDR1 and CDR2: DFQATT, SNEGSKA (reference sequence). CDR3 length: 14 residues. The V gene end was trimmed by 3 bases and the J gene end by 7 bases; junction bases not matched to a gene: 8. Written as DNA, the CDR3 is TGCAGTGCTAGTAGGAGCGGGAGCGGGAATGAGCAGTTCTTC. It translates to CSASRSGSGNEQFF.

The rearrangement uses TRBV6-2 or TRBV6-3 and TRBJ1-2, with D unclear. This CDR3 has 11 amino acids. From germline, CDR1 is MNHEY and CDR2 SVGEGT. Trimming shortened V by 2 bases and J by 10 bases, and 8 bases separated the two germline ends. The CDR3 bases are TGTGCCAGCAGTTACGGCGTTGACTACACCTTC. As protein: CASSYGVDYTF.

The chain carries TRBV27 and TRBJ1-2; 7 nucleotides agree with TRBD1. This CDR3 contains 15 residues. V trimming: 7 bases; J trimming: 8 bases; junction bases outside the gene matches: 16. Germline CDR1 is MNHEY and CDR2 is SMNVEV (reference sequence). This CDR3 reads CASILPTDRIYGYTF. CDR3 nucleotides: TGTGCCAGCATCCTCCCCACGGACAGGATATACGGCTACACCTTC.

This clonotype has ten or more counts. This chain joins TRBV7-2 and TRBJ2-3; 7 positions match TRBD2. The CDR3 spans 15 residues. CDR1 and CDR2 (germline): SGHTA, FQGNSA. V trimming: 0 bases; J trimming: 6 bases; junction bases outside the gene matches: 6. The CDR3 loop is CASSLAGGLVDTQYF. DNA of the CDR3: TGTGCCAGCAGCTTAGCGGGAGGGCTGGTGGATACGCAGTATTTT. Full variable domain (rest looked up from reference TRBV7-2 and TRBJ2-3): GAGVSQSPSNKVTEKGKDVELRCDPISGHTALYWYRQSLGQGLEFLIYFQGNSAPDKSGLPSDRFSAERTGGSVSTLTIQRTQQEDSAVYLCASSLAGGLVDTQYFGPGTRLTVL.

V usage is TRBV19 and J usage is TRBJ1-3; D unresolved. Trimming cost V 0 bases and J 0 bases, with 15 bases left between them. CDR1 is LNHDA, CDR2 SQIVND, per germline (reference sequence). The CDR3 is 18 residues long. The CDR3 nucleotides read TGTGCCAGTAGTATAGATCTTTTCGGGATTTACTCTGGAAACACCATATATTTT. Its protein product is CASSIDLFGIYSGNTIYF.

This clonotype was found a few times. The CDR3 here is CASSQGADEKLFF. CDR3 in DNA: TGTGCCAGTAGTCAGGGGGCTGACGAAAAACTGTTTTTT. The chain links TRBV19 to TRBJ1-4; 8 nucleotides align to TRBD1. Germline assignment: CDR1 LNHDA and CDR2 SQIVND (reference sequence). J gave up 8 bases and V 5 bases, and 4 bases lay outside the gene matches. This CDR3 is 13 amino acids long.

In this sample, this clonotype turned up many times. The gene calls are TRBV28 and TRBJ2-2; D may be TRBD1 or TRBD2 (5 bases each). CDR3 length: 19 amino acids. Germline-derived CDR1 and CDR2 are MDHEN and SYDVKM. Trimming removed 1 base from V and 0 bases from J, with 18 bases in between. The CDR3, as DNA: TGTGCCAGCAGTTTATATGAGTTTTTGGGGACGGCGAACACCGGGGAGCTGTTTTTT. This sequence encodes CASSLYEFLGTANTGELFF.

Turning to this clonotype: A single base separates this from a much larger clone, so it may be a read error. The chain is built from TRBV30 and TRBJ2-7, with 7 bases aligning to TRBD2. The J call may be wrong; the DNA end is better matched by TRBJ2-1. The CDR3 consists of 13 residues. Germline V gene lookup returns CDR1 GTSNPN and CDR2 SVGIG (reference sequence). Here the CDR3 reads CAWSGAGAHEQFF. CDR3 bases: TGTGCCTGGAGTGGGGCGGGAGCTCACGAGCAGTTCTTC.

This clonotype was observed many times. The chain couples TRBV28 to TRBJ2-5, with D perhaps TRBD1 (6 bases). CDR3 length equals 17 residues. Germline-derived CDR1 and CDR2 are MDHEN and SYDVKM. The ends were cut back, 2 bases at V and 0 bases at J, with 16 bases in the middle. In DNA, the CDR3 is TGTGCCAGCAGTTTAAAAATCTGGACAGCTGACCAAGAGACCCAGTACTTC. This encodes CASSLKIWTADQETQYF.

This chain uses TRBV28 with TRBJ2-7, with D uncertain. V lost 6 bases and J 6 bases, leaving 12 bases between the germline ends. This CDR3 region has 12 residues. Germline assignment: CDR1 MDHEN and CDR2 SYDVKM. The CDR3 spells CASSSPTREQYF. CDR3 nucleotide sequence: TGTGCCAGCAGCTCCCCAACCCGCGAGCAGTACTTC.

This rearrangement joins TRBV27 to TRBJ1-2, with unresolved D. From germline, CDR1 is MNHEY and CDR2 SMNVEV (reference sequence). V lost 8 bases to trimming and J lost 3 bases, with 28 bases between them. The CDR3 is 18 residues long. The CDR3, as DNA: TGTGCCAGCGCCCCACGGGGAACAGCCCAAGCCCCCGACTATGGCTACACCTTC. Protein sequence: CASAPRGTAQAPDYGYTF.

This clonotype was detected many times. The chain uses TRBV7-2 and TRBJ2-1; weak D call: TRBD1 (6 bases). Trimming shortened V by 2 bases and J by 6 bases, and 20 bases separated the two germline ends. The CDR3 is 17 amino acids. Germline-derived CDR1 and CDR2 are SGHTA and FQGNSA. CDR3 sequence (DNA): TGTGCCAGCAGCTTAAAGGGGGAGTTCACGGGTCGCAATGAGCAGTTCTTC. It codes for CASSLKGEFTGRNEQFF. Full variable domain (rest looked up from reference TRBV7-2 and TRBJ2-1): GAGVSQSPSNKVTEKGKDVELRCDPISGHTALYWYRQSLGQGLEFLIYFQGNSAPDKSGLPSDRFSAERTGGSVSTLTIQRTQQEDSAVYLCASSLKGEFTGRNEQFFGPGTRLTVL.

This clonotype was counted ten times or more. This chain connects TRBV6-1 to TRBJ1-2; D possibly corresponds to TRBD1 (5 bases). V shed 5 bases and J shed 7 bases, with 11 bases lying between them. CDR1 is MNHNS and CDR2 is SASEGT in the germline V gene. The CDR3 contains 12 residues. The CDR3: CASSTRDRGYTF. In DNA form, the CDR3 reads TGTGCCAGCAGTACGCGGGACCGTGGCTACACCTTC.

This clonotype has just a few counts. V is TRBV19 and J is TRBJ2-2; unclear D gene. The V end lost 5 bases, the J end lost 5 bases, and 12 bases lay between the germline ends. CDR3 length: 14 residues. The V gene's germline CDR1 is LNHDA and CDR2 SQIVND (reference sequence). In DNA, the CDR3 is TGTGCCAGTAGTGAAATTGGCCGGACCGGGGAGCTGTTTTTT. It encodes CASSEIGRTGELFF.

At least ten counts were recorded for this clonotype. The chain links TRBV7-9 to TRBJ2-1; 10 positions match TRBD2. The CDR3 runs 16 residues. The V gene end was trimmed by 4 bases and the J gene end by 3 bases; junction bases not matched to a gene: 6. Germline V gene data show CDR1 as SEHNR and CDR2 as FQNEAQ (reference sequence). CDR3 amino acids: CASSSLAGEGYNEQFF. The CDR3 DNA reads TGTGCCAGCAGCTCGCTAGCGGGAGAGGGCTACAATGAGCAGTTCTTC. The full variable domain, in which reference TRBV7-9 and TRBJ2-1 provide the parts outside the CDR3, is DTGVSQNPRHKITKRGQNVTFRCDPISEHNRLYWYRQTLGQGPEFLTYFQNEAQLEKSRLLSDRFSAERPKGSFSTLEIQRTEQGDSAMYLCASSSLAGEGYNEQFFGPGTRLTVL.

This clonotype was observed at least ten times. The V call is TRBV6-1, the J call TRBJ1-1; a weak D match, TRBD1 (6 bases). The CDR3 has 13 residues. Germline loops: CDR1 MNHNS, CDR2 SASEGT. The germline V and J ends were trimmed by 7 bases and 4 bases, with 13 bases remaining between them. The CDR3 region has the DNA TGTGCCAGCAACTCGGACAGCTTCACTGAAGCTTTCTTT. It is translated as CASNSDSFTEAFF.

Concerning this clonotype itself: One end of the junction does not line up with germline, which may come from a read error. The rearrangement joins TRBV20-1 to TRBJ2-7; 8 nucleotides align to TRBD2. CDR1 is DFQATT and CDR2 is SNEGSKA in the germline V gene (reference sequence). This CDR3 spans 13 amino acids. The CDR3 loop reads CRAQGLAVYEQYF. The CDR3 nucleotides are TGCCGTGCCCAAGGACTAGCCGTCTACGAGCAGTACTTC.

This rearrangement joins TRBV6-2 or TRBV6-3 to TRBJ2-7, with D perhaps matching TRBD2 (6 bases). V was shortened by 3 bases and J by 2 bases, with 11 bases between the two germline ends. From germline, CDR1 is MNHEY and CDR2 SVGEGT. CDR3 length equals 14 residues. CDR3 loop: CASSYYSGPYEQYF. The CDR3 DNA reads as TGTGCCAGCAGTTATTATAGCGGCCCCTACGAGCAGTACTTC.